This T cell receptor beta chain was observed in a study of B cell selection in AIRE deficiency. Per the authors' pipeline: Approximately 5.3x10^4 patient and just over 95,000 healthy donor TCRbeta sequences came from Tregs. Clones were sequenced by immunoSEQ multiplex PCR, and TCRdb holds only the in-frame ones, with some missing. Clone size and V and J calls were adopted from that table, with D and trimming inferred from the DNA. The sample gives about 22,000 clones, over 90% of which show up once; less than 2% is in the top ten. Trimming cost V 3 bases and J 3 bases, with 16 bases left between them. Per the germline V gene, CDR1 is SGDLS and CDR2 is YYNGEE. CDR3 length equals 15 residues. The regulatory T cell sort gate was CD4+CD25hiCD127low/negative. With regard to this clone: What it binds is not known.

Study-wide points: Roughly 29% of healthy-shared Treg TCRbeta sequences appeared in patient Tconv cells. Of 3,000 to 4,000 shared Treg TCRbeta sequences, 25% to 35% were healthy-donor-only and about 9% patient-only. Patient Tconv and Treg cells showed healthy-like TCRBV usage, CDR3 length, diversity.

This receptor was identified in a human donor with AIRE deficiency. The chain employs TRBV9 and TRBJ2-7; possible D gene TRBD2, 6 bases. Sequenced material: Tregs sorted from PBMCs. The CDR3, as DNA: TGTGCCAGCAGCGGCGGGGACTCCGGCTACTACGAGCAGTACTTC. Amino acid sequence: CASSGGDSGYYEQYF.